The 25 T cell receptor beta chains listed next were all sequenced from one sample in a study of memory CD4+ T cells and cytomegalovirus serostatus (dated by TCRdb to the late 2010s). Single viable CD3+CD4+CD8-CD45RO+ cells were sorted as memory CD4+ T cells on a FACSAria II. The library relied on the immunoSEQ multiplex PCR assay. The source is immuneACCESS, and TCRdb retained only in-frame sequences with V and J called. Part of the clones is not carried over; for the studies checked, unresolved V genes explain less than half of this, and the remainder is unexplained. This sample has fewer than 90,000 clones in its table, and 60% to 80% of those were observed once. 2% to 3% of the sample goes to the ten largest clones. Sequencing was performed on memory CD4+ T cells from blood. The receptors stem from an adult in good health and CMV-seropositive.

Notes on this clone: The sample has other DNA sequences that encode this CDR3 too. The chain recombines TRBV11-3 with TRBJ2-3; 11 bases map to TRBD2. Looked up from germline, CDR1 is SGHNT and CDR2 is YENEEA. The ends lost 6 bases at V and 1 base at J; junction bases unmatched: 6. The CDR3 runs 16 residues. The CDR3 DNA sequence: TGTGCCAGCAGTCCCGGGACTAGCGGACGCACAGATACGCAGTATTTT. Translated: CASSPGTSGRTDTQYF.

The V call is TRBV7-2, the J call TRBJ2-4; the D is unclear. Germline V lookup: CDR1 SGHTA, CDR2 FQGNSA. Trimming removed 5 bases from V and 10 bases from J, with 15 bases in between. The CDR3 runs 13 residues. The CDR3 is CASSPTKSLIQYF. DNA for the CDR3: TGTGCCAGCAGCCCTACTAAATCCCTGATTCAGTACTTC.

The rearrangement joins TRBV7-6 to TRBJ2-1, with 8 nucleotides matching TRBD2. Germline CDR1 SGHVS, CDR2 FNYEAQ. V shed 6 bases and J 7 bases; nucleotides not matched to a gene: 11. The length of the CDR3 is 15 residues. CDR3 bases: TGTGCCAGCAGTCTAGCCAGCGGGAGTATTAATGAGCAGTTCTTC. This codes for CASSLASGSINEQFF. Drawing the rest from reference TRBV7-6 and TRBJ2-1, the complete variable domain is GAGVSQSPRYKVTKRGQDVALRCDPISGHVSLYWYRQALGQGPEFLTYFNYEAQQDKSGLPNDRFSAERPEGSISTLTIQRTEQRDSAMYRCASSLASGSINEQFFGPGTRLTVL.

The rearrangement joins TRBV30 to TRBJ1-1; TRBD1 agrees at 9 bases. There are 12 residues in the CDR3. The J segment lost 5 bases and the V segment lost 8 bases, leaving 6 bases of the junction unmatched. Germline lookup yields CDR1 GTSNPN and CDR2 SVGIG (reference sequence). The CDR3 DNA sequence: TGTGCCGGGGACAGGGACGGGACTGAAGCTTTCTTT. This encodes CAGDRDGTEAFF.

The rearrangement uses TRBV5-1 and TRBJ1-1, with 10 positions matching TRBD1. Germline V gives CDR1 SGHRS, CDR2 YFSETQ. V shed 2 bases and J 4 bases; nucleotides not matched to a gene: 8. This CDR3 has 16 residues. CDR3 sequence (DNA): TGCGCCAGCAGCTTCCGACAGGGGGCCCAAGGCACTGAAGCTTTCTTT. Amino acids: CASSFRQGAQGTEAFF.

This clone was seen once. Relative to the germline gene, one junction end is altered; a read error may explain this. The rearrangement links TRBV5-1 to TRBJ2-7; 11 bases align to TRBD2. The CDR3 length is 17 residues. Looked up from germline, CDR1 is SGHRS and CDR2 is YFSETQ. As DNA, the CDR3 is TGCGCCAGCAGCTTGCTACCGACTAGCGGGGCTCCCTACGAGAAGTACTTC. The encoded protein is CASSLLPTSGAPYEKYF.

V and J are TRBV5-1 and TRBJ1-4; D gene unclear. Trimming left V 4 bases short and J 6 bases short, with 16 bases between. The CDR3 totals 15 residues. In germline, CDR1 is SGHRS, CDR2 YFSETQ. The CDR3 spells CASSPLGGEYEKLFF. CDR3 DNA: TGCGCCAGCAGCCCTCTGGGTGGGGAGTATGAAAAACTGTTTTTT.

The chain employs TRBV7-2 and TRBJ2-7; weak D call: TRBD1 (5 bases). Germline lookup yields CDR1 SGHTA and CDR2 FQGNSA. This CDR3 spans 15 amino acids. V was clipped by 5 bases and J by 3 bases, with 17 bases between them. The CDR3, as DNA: TGTGCCAGCAGCAGACAGTATAACCAGGTCTACGAGCAGTACTTC. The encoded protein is CASSRQYNQVYEQYF.

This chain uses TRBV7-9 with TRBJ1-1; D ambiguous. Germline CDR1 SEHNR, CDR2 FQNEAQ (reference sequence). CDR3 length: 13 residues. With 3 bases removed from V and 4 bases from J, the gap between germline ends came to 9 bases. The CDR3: CASSLGNPTEAFF. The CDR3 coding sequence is TGTGCCAGCAGCTTGGGGAATCCCACTGAAGCTTTCTTT.

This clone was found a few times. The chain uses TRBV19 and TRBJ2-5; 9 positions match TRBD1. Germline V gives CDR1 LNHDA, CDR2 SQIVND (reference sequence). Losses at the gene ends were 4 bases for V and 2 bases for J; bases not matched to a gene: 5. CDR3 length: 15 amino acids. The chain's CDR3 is CASSSTGGGQETQYF. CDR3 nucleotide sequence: TGTGCCAGTAGTAGCACAGGGGGCGGTCAAGAGACCCAGTACTTC. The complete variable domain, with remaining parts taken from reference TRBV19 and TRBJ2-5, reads DGGITQSPKYLFRKEGQNVTLSCEQNLNHDAMYWYRQDPGQGLRLIYYSQIVNDFQKGDIAEGYSVSREKKESFPLTVTSAQKNPTAFYLCASSSTGGGQETQYFGPGTRLLVL.

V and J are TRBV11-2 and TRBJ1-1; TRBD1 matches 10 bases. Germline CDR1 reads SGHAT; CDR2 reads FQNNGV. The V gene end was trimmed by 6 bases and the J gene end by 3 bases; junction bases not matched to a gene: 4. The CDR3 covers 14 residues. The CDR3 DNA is TGTGCCAGCAGGGAGGACAGGGGGTACACTGAAGCTTTCTTT. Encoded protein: CASREDRGYTEAFF. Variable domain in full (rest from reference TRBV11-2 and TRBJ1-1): EAGVAQSPRYKIIEKRQSVAFWCNPISGHATLYWYQQILGQGPKLLIQFQNNGVVDDSQLPKDRFSAERLKGVDSTLKIQPAKLEDSAVYLCASREDRGYTEAFFGQGTRLTVV.

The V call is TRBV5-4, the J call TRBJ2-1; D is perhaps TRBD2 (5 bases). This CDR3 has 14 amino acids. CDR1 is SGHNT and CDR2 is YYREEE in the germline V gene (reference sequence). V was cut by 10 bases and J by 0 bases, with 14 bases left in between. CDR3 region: CAFFSLGSYNEQFF. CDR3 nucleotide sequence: TGTGCCTTTTTCTCACTAGGCTCCTACAATGAGCAGTTCTTC.

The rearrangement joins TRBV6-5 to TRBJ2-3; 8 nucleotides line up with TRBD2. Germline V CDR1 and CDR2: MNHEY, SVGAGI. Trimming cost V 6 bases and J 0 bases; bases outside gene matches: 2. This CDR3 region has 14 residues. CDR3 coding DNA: TGTGCCAGCAGCCCGGGGGGGAGCACAGATACGCAGTATTTT. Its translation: CASSPGGSTDTQYF.

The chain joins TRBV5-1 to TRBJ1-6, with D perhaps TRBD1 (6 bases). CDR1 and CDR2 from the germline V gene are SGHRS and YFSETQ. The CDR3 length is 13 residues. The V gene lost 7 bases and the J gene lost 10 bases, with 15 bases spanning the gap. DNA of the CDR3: TGCGCCAGCGGTAGGGGGGTAGAATCACCCCTCCACTTT. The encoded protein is CASGRGVESPLHF. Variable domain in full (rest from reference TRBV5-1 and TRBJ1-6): KAGVTQTPRYLIKTRGQQVTLSCSPISGHRSVSWYQQTPGQGLQFLFEYFSETQRNKGNFPGRFSGRQFSNSRSEMNVSTLELGDSALYLCASGRGVESPLHFGNGTRLTVT.

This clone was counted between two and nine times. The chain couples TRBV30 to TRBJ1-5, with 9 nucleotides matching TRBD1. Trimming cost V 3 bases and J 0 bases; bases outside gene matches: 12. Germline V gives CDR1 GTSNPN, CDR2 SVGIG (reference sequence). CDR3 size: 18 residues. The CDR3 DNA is TGTGCCTGGAGATGGGACAGGGAGCTTCATAGTAGCAATCAGCCCCAGCATTTT. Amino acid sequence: CAWRWDRELHSSNQPQHF.

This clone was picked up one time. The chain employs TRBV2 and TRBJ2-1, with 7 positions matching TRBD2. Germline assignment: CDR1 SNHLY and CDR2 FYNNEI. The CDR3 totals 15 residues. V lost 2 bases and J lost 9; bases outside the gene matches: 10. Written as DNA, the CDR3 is TGTGCCAGCAGTGAAAGAACGGGGGGACGCGGTGAGCAGTTCTTC. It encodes CASSERTGGRGEQFF.

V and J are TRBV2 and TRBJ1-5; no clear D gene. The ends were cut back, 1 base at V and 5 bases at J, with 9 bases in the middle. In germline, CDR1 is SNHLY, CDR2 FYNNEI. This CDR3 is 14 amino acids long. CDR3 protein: CASSEVVSYQPQHF. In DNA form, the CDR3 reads TGTGCCAGCAGTGAAGTGGTCAGCTATCAGCCCCAGCATTTT.

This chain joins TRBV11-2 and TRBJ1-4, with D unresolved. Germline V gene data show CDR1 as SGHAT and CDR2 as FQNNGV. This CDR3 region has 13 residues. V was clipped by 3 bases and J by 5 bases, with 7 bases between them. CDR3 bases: TGTGCCAGCAGCTTGGGAGGGAATGAAAAACTGTTTTTT. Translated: CASSLGGNEKLFF. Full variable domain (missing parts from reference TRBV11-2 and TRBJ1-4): EAGVAQSPRYKIIEKRQSVAFWCNPISGHATLYWYQQILGQGPKLLIQFQNNGVVDDSQLPKDRFSAERLKGVDSTLKIQPAKLEDSAVYLCASSLGGNEKLFFGSGTQLSVL.

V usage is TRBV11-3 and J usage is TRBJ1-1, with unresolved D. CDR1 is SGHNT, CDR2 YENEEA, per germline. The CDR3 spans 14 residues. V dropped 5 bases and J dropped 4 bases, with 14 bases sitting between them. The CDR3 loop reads CASSPVTGGTEAFF. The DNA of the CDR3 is TGTGCCAGCAGCCCAGTGACGGGAGGCACTGAAGCTTTCTTT.

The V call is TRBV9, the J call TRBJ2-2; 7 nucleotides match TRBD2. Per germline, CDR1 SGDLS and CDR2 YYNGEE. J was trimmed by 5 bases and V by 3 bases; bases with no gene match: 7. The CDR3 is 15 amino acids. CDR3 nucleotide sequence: TGTGCCAGCAGCGCTAGCGGTCTGGGGACCGGGGAGCTGTTTTTT. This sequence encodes CASSASGLGTGELFF.

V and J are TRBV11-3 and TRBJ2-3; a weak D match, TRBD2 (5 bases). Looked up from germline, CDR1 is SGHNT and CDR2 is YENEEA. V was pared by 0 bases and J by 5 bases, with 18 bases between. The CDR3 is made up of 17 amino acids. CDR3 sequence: CASSLDLPVTRVDTQYF. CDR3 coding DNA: TGTGCCAGCAGCTTAGATCTCCCCGTCACGCGGGTAGATACGCAGTATTTT.

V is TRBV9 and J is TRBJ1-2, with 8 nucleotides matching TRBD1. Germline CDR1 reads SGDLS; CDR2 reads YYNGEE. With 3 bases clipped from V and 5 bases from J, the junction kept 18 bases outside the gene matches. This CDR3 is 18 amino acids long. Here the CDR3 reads CASSAFPWTGPEKYGYTF. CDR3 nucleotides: TGTGCCAGCAGCGCCTTCCCGTGGACAGGGCCGGAAAAGTATGGCTACACCTTC.

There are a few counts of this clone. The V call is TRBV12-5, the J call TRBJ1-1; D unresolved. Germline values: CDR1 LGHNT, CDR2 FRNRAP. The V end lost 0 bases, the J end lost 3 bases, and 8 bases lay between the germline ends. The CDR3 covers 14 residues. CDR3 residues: CASGLVPGHTEAFF. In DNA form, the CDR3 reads TGTGCTAGTGGTTTGGTCCCAGGTCACACTGAAGCTTTCTTT.

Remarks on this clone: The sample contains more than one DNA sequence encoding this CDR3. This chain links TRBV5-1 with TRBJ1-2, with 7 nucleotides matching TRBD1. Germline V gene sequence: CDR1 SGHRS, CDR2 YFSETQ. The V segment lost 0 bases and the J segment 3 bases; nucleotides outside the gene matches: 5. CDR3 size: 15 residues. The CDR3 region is CASSLVPGGDYGYTF. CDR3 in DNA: TGCGCCAGCAGCTTGGTCCCAGGGGGAGACTATGGCTACACCTTC.

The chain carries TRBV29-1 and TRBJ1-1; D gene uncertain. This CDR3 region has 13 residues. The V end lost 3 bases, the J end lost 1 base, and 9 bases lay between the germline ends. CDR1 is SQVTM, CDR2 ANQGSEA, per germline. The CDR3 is CSVDGVENTEAFF. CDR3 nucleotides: TGCAGCGTTGATGGGGTCGAGAACACTGAAGCTTTCTTT.